The rows below give T cell receptor beta chains drawn from one sample of a study of shared T cell receptors in the human thymus. Some clones are missing from TCRdb's copy, which holds only in-frame ones; the method was immunoSEQ multiplex PCR. Among roughly 410,000 clones listed, roughly 94% were seen once. Sequences were obtained from thymocytes. The receptors derive from a human donor. Each CDR3 is given with its conserved first and last residue. D genes are given only for firm matches. Clone size, where shown, is once, few, many, or a class for clones that have expanded.

abundance: NA
j_gene: TRBJ2-1
v_gene: TRBV7-9
len: 15
d_gene: NA
CDR3aa: CASRPPGRPYNEQFF
CDR3nt: TGTGCCAGCAGGCCCCCCGGACGCCCCTACAATGAGCAGTTCTTC

abundance: NA
j_gene: TRBJ2-7
v_gene: TRBV19
len: 15
d_gene: TRBD1
CDR3aa: CASSIDLYRGHEQYF
CDR3nt: TGTGCCAGTAGTATAGATCTGTACAGGGGGCACGAGCAGTACTTC

abundance: NA
j_gene: TRBJ2-7
v_gene: TRBV2
len: 16
d_gene: NA
CDR3aa: CASPPASGDRHYEQYF
CDR3nt: TGTGCCAGCCCCCCCGCCTCGGGAGACCGACACTACGAGCAGTACTTC

abundance: NA
j_gene: TRBJ2-7
v_gene: TRBV11-2
len: 15
d_gene: NA
CDR3aa: CASSWNLQPSYEQYF
CDR3nt: TGTGCCAGCAGCTGGAATTTACAGCCGTCCTACGAGCAGTACTTC

abundance: NA
j_gene: TRBJ2-1
v_gene: TRBV9
len: 15
d_gene: TRBD2
CDR3aa: CASSATSGAYNEQFF
CDR3nt: TGTGCCAGCAGCGCGACTAGCGGGGCCTACAATGAGCAGTTCTTC

abundance: NA
j_gene: TRBJ2-7
v_gene: TRBV13
len: 14
d_gene: TRBD1
CDR3aa: CASSRTGLAYEQYF
CDR3nt: TGTGCCAGCAGCCGGACAGGGCTCGCCTACGAGCAGTACTTC

abundance: NA
j_gene: TRBJ1-5
v_gene: TRBV30
len: 19
d_gene: NA
CDR3aa: CAWSVGARERRKSNQPQHF
CDR3nt: TGTGCCTGGAGTGTCGGGGCCAGGGAAAGGCGTAAGAGCAATCAGCCCCAGCATTTT

abundance: NA
j_gene: TRBJ2-3
v_gene: TRBV28
len: 16
d_gene: NA
CDR3aa: CASLMWAGDSTDTQYF
CDR3nt: TGTGCCAGCCTCATGTGGGCAGGGGACAGCACAGATACGCAGTATTTT

abundance: NA
j_gene: TRBJ1-1
v_gene: TRBV19
len: 15
d_gene: NA
CDR3aa: CASSISGTENTEAFF
CDR3nt: TGTGCCAGTAGTATATCCGGGACTGAGAACACTGAAGCTTTCTTT

abundance: once
j_gene: TRBJ1-2
v_gene: TRBV10-3
len: 14
d_gene: NA
CDR3aa: CAIKGTGANYGYTF
CDR3nt: TGTGCCATCAAGGGAACGGGAGCTAACTATGGCTACACCTTC

abundance: NA
j_gene: TRBJ2-2
v_gene: TRBV27
len: 14
d_gene: NA
CDR3aa: CASSFGGGTGELFF
CDR3nt: TGTGCCAGCAGTTTCGGGGGAGGCACCGGGGAGCTGTTTTTT

abundance: NA
j_gene: TRBJ2-3
v_gene: TRBV7-6
len: 15
d_gene: TRBD2
CDR3aa: CASSLGGRARYTQYF
CDR3nt: TGTGCCAGCAGCTTAGGCGGGAGGGCCCGGTATACGCAGTATTTT

abundance: NA
j_gene: TRBJ2-3
v_gene: TRBV27
len: 15
d_gene: TRBD2
CDR3aa: CASSRGGAPTDTQYF
CDR3nt: TGTGCCAGCTCCCGCGGGGGGGCCCCCACAGATACGCAGTATTTT

abundance: NA
j_gene: TRBJ2-7
v_gene: TRBV15
len: 18
d_gene: TRBD2
CDR3aa: CATSSPGRGSFRLYEQYF
CDR3nt: TGTGCCACCAGCAGTCCCGGGAGGGGGTCGTTTCGTTTGTACGAGCAGTACTTC